The 5 T cell receptor beta chains below were found in one sample sequenced in a study of blood T cell repertoires in COVID-19. Libraries were prepared by immunoSEQ multiplex PCR; TCRdb keeps only in-frame clonotypes and omits some of them. The sample lists fewer than 50,000 clones, approximately 92% seen once, with roughly 0.35% in the top ten. The sequenced sample was peripheral blood. The receptors stem from a man in his fifties with COVID-19, enrolled during active disease.

The J gene is TRBJ1-2, the V gene TRBV7-2; D is undetermined. This CDR3 comprises 15 residues. V gave up 1 base and J gave up 0 bases, with 9 bases separating them. CDR1 and CDR2 (germline): SGHTA, FQGNSA. Written as DNA, the CDR3 is TGTGCCAGCAGCTTAGGGCAGGTAGCTAACTATGGCTACACCTTC. Protein sequence: CASSLGQVANYGYTF.

The J gene is TRBJ1-2, the V gene TRBV7-9, with D tentatively TRBD1 (5 bases). Germline CDR1 and CDR2: SEHNR and FQNEAQ (reference sequence). The CDR3 runs to 15 residues. Trimming took 2 bases from V and 4 from J, leaving 14 bases between them. The CDR3 nucleotides are TGTGCCAGCAGCTTAACAGGAGAAGACGCCTATGGCTACACCTTC. This codes for CASSLTGEDAYGYTF. Filled out from reference TRBV7-9 and TRBJ1-2, the complete variable domain reads DTGVSQNPRHKITKRGQNVTFRCDPISEHNRLYWYRQTLGQGPEFLTYFQNEAQLEKSRLLSDRFSAERPKGSFSTLEIQRTEQGDSAMYLCASSLTGEDAYGYTFGSGTRLTVV.

The V gene is TRBV5-8, the J gene TRBJ1-5; 8 bases align to TRBD1. Germline CDR1 SGHTS, CDR2 YDEGEE. With V trimmed by 1 base and J by 7 bases, 16 bases remained unmatched. The CDR3 has 18 amino acids. CDR3 bases: TGTGCCAGCAGCTTGACGCCCGAAGAACAGGGGGTCGGGCAGCCCCAGCATTTT. Protein product: CASSLTPEEQGVGQPQHF.

The J gene is TRBJ1-3, the V gene TRBV4-1, with 9 nucleotides matching TRBD1. Per germline, CDR1 MGHRA and CDR2 YSYEKL. Losses at the gene ends were 3 bases for V and 4 bases for J; bases not matched to a gene: 7. This CDR3 is built from 16 residues. CDR3 nucleotide sequence: TGCGCCAGCAGCCAGTTCGGACAGGGGTCCGGAAACACCATATATTTT. Translating it yields CASSQFGQGSGNTIYF.

The chain carries TRBV6-5 and TRBJ2-7; the D gene is possibly TRBD1 (5 bases). CDR3 size: 15 residues. CDR1 is MNHEY and CDR2 is SVGAGI in the germline V gene. Trimming took 1 base from V and 3 from J, leaving 13 bases between them. DNA for the CDR3: TGTGCCAGCAGTTACTTAGGGGTCTCCCTCTACGAGCAGTACTTC. Protein: CASSYLGVSLYEQYF.